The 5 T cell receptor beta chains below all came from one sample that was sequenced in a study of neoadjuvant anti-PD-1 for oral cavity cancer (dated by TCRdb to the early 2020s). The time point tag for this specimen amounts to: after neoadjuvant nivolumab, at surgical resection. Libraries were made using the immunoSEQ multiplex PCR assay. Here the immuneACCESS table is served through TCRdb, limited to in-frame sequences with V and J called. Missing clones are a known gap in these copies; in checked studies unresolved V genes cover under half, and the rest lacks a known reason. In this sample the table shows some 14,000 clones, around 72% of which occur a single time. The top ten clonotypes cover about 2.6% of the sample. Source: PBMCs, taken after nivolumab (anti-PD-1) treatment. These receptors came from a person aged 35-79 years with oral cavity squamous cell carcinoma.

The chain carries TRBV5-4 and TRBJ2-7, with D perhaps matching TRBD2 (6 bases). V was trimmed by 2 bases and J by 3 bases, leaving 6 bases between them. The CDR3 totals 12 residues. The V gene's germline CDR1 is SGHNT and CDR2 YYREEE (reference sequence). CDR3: CASSFGSYEQYF. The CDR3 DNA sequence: TGTGCCAGCAGCTTCGGGAGCTACGAGCAGTACTTC.

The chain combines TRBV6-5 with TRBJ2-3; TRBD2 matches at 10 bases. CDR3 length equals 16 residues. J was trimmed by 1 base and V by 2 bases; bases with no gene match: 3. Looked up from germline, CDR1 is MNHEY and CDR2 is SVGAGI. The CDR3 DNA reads TGTGCCAGCAGTTACGGAACTAGCGGGGGCACAGATACGCAGTATTTT. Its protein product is CASSYGTSGGTDTQYF.

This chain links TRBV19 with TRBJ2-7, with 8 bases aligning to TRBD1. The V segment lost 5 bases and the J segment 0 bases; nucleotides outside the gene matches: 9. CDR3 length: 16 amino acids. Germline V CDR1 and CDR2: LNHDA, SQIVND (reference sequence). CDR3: CASSPTWTGSSYEQYF. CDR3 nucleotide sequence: TGTGCCAGTAGTCCGACCTGGACAGGGAGCTCCTACGAGCAGTACTTC.

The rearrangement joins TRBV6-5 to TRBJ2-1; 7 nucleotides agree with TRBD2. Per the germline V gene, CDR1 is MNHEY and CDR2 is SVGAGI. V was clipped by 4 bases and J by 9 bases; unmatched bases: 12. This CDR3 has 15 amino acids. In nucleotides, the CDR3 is TGTGCCAGCAGTTTACTAGCGCAAGGTTGGGTTGAGCAGTTCTTC. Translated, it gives CASSLLAQGWVEQFF.

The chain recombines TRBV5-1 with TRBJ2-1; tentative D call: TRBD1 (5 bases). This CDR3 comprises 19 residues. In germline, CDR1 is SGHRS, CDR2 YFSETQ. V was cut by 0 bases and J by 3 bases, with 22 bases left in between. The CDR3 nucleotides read TGCGCCAGCAGCTTGGAAGATAAAGGACACCTTTCCTACTACAATGAGCAGTTCTTC. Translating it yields CASSLEDKGHLSYYNEQFF.